This T cell receptor (beta chain) was sequenced for a study of blood T cell repertoires in COVID-19. Study context: Specimens from acute and convalescent COVID-19 originated in the United States, Italy and Spain. Sample material is recorded as cDNA or gDNA derived from T cells, B-cell-depleted T cells, or PBMCs.

Enrolment of Seattle patients took place during active infection, and they were followed longitudinally. The authors' processing: Amplification from reference gene primers served as the basis for estimated nucleated cell counts. Clones were read by immunoSEQ multiplex PCR, and TCRdb kept only the in-frame ones, dropping some. V and J calls and clone size follow that table, whereas D and trimming were derived from the DNA. Altogether about 260,000 clones are present, more than 75% being singletons, with the ten largest covering roughly 4.9%. CDR3 length: 16 residues. V dropped 1 base and J dropped 5 bases, with 14 bases sitting between them. The V gene's germline CDR1 is SNHLY and CDR2 FYNNEI.

Source material: peripheral blood. This rearrangement joins TRBV2 to TRBJ1-4, with D tentatively TRBD1 (6 bases). The clonotype was recovered from a woman aged 60 to 75 with COVID-19, enrolled during active disease. CDR3 DNA: TGTGCCAGCAGTGAAGGGGGAAGACAGGCCAATGAAAAACTGTTTTTT. Translated: CASSEGGRQANEKLFF. The full variable domain, rest sourced from reference TRBV2 and TRBJ1-4, is EPEVTQTPSHQVTQMGQEVILRCVPISNHLYFYWYRQILGQKVEFLVSFYNNEISEKSEIFDDQFSVERPDGSNFTLKIRSTKLEDSAMYFCASSEGGRQANEKLFFGSGTQLSVL.